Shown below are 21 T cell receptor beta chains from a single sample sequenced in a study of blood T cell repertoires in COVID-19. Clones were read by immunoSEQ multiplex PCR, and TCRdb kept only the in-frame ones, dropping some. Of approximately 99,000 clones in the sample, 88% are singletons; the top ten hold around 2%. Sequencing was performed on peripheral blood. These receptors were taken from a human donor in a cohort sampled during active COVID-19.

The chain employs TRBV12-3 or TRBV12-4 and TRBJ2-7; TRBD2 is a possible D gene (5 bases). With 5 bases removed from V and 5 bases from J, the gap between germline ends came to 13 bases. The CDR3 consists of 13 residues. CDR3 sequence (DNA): TGTGCCAGCAGTAGAGGGCTCGCCCACGAGCAGTACTTC. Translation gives CASSRGLAHEQYF.

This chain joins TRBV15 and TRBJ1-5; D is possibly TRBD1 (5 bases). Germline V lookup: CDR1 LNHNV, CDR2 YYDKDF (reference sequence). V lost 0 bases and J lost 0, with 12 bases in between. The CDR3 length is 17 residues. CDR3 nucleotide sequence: TGTGCCACCAGCAGAGATTGGCAGGGTGATAGCAATCAGCCCCAGCATTTT. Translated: CATSRDWQGDSNQPQHF.

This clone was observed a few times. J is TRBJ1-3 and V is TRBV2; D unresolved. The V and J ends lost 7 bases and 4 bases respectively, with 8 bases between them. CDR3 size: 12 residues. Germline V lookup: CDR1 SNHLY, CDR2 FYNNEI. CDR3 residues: CASKQAGNTIYF. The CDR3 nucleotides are TGTGCCAGCAAGCAGGCCGGAAACACCATATATTTT.

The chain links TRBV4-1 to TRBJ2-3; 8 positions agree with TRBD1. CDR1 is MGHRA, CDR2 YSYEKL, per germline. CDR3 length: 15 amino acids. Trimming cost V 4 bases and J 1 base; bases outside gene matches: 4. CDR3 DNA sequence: TGCGCCAGCAGCCTGGCGACAGGGGGCACAGATACGCAGTATTTT. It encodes CASSLATGGTDTQYF.

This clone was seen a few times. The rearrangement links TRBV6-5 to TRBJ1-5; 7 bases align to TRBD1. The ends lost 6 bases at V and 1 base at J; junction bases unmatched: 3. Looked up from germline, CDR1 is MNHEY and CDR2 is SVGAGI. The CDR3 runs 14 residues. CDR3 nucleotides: TGTGCCAGCAGACAGGGGTCCAGCAATCAGCCCCAGCATTTT. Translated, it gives CASRQGSSNQPQHF.

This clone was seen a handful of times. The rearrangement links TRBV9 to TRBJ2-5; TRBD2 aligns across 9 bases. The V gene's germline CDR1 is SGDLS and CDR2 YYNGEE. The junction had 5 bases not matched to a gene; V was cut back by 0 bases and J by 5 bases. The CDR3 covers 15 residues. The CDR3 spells CASSVATSGLETQYF. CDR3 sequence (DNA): TGTGCCAGCAGCGTAGCCACTAGCGGGTTGGAGACCCAGTACTTC.

The DNA of the CDR3 is TGTGCCAGCAGCCCCCTCGGCTACAATGAGCAGTTCTTC. Translating it yields CASSPLGYNEQFF. V gene TRBV11-2 combines with J gene TRBJ2-1; no clear D. V dropped 5 bases and J dropped 3 bases, with 8 bases sitting between them. This CDR3 spans 13 amino acids. Looked up from germline, CDR1 is SGHAT and CDR2 is FQNNGV.

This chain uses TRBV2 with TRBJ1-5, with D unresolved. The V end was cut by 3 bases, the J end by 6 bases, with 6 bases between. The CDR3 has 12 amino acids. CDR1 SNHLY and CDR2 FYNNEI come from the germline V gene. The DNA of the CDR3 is TGTGCCAGCAGTGAGGGAGGTCAGCCCCAGCATTTT. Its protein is CASSEGGQPQHF.

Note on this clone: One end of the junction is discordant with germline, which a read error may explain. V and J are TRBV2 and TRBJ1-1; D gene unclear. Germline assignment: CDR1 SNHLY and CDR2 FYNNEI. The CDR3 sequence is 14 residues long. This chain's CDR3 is CASQRLSGNAEAFF. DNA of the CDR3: TGTGCCAGTCAGAGGTTAAGCGGGAACGCTGAAGCTTTCTTT.

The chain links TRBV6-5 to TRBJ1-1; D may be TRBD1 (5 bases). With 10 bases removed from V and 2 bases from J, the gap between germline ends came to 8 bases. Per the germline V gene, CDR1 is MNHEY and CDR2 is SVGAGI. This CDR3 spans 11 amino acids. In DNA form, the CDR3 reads TGTGCCACCCAGGGTAACACTGAAGCTTTCTTT. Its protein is CATQGNTEAFF.

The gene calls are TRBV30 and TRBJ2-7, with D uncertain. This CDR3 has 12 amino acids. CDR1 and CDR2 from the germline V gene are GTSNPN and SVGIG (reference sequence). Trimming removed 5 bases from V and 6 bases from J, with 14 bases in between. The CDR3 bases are TGTGCCTGGGGTTTACATCAGATCGAGCAGTACTTC. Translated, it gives CAWGLHQIEQYF.

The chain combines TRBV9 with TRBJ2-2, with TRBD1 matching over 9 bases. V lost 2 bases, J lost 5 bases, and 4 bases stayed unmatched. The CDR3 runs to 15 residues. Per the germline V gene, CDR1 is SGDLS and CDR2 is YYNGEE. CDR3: CASSVTGGVTGELFF. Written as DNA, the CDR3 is TGTGCCAGCAGCGTGACAGGGGGAGTGACCGGGGAGCTGTTTTTT.

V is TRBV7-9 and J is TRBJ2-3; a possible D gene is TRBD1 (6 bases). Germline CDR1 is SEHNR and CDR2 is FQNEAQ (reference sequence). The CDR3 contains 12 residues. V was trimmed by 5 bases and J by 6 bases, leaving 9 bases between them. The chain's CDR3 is CASSPGADTQYF. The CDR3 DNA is TGTGCCAGCAGCCCAGGGGCCGATACGCAGTATTTT.

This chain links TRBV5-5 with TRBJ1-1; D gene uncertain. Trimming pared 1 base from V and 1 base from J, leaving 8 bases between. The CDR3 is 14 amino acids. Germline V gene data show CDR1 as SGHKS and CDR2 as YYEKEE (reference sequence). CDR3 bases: TGTGCCAGCAGCTTGTGGCAGGCGAACACTGAAGCTTTCTTT. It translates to CASSLWQANTEAFF.

CDR3 sequence (DNA): TGTGCCAGCAGTGGATATCGGAACATTCAGTACTTC. Its translation is CASSGYRNIQYF. This chain uses TRBV2 with TRBJ2-4; no firm D call. CDR1 is SNHLY and CDR2 is FYNNEI in the germline V gene. The CDR3 loop spans 12 amino acids. V lost 4 bases, J lost 7 bases, and 8 bases lay in between.

The CDR3 nucleotides are TGTGCCAGCAGCCAAGTACCAGGGGGCGGGTATGGCTACACCTTC. Protein: CASSQVPGGGYGYTF. The chain recombines TRBV3-1 (or the pseudogene TRBV3-2) with TRBJ1-2, with TRBD1 matching over 8 bases. V dropped 1 base and J dropped 5; count of bases not matched to a gene: 6. The germline V gene has CDR1 LGHDT and CDR2 YNNKEL (reference sequence). The CDR3 has 15 amino acids.

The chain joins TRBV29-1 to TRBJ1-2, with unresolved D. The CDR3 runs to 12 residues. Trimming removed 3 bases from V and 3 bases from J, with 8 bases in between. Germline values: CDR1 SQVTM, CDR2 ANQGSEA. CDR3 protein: CSVEESDYGYTF. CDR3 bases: TGCAGCGTTGAGGAGTCAGACTATGGCTACACCTTC.

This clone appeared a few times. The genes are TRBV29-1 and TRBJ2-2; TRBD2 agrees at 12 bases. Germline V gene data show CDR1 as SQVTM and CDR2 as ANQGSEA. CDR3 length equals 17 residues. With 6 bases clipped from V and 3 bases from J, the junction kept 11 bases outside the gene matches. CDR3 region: CSVGALAGGRDTGELFF. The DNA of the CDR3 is TGCAGCGTAGGGGCCCTAGCGGGAGGGCGGGACACCGGGGAGCTGTTTTTT.

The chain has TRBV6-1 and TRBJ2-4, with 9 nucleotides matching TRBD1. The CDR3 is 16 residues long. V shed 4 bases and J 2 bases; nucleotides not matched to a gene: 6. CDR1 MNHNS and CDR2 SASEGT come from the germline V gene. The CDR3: CASSAPGQGSKNIQYF. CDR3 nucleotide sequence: TGTGCCAGCAGTGCTCCGGGACAGGGTTCCAAAAACATTCAGTACTTC.

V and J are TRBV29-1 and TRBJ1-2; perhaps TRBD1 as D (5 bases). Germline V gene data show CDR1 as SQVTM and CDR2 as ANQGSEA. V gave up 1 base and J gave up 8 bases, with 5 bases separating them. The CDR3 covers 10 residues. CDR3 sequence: CSVEAGGYTF. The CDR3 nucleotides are TGCAGCGTTGAAGCAGGGGGCTACACCTTC.

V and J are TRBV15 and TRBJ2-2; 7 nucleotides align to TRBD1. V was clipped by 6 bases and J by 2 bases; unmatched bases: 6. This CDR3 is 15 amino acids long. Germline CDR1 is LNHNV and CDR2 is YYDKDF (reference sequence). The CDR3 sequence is CATRMGTVNTGELFF. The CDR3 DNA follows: TGTGCCACCAGGATGGGGACAGTCAACACCGGGGAGCTGTTTTTT.